The present TCR beta chain was sequenced within a study of cytomegalovirus exposure and HLA in healthy donors. Study in general: In a later analysis, it was reported that the roughly 120 validation repertoires had been produced on the same platform as the roughly 700 repertoires belonging to the first cohort.

Regarding this clone: Its antigen is as yet unknown.

Findings and caveats of the study: Reportedly, diagnosis of cytomegalovirus status by the classifier showed high specificity and sensitivity. First-cohort TCR clusters were later found to tend to co-occur in the 120 or so validation repertoires.

Measured with immunoSEQ multiplex PCR; TCRdb has only the in-frame clones, and not every one. The sample includes a few hundred thousand clones, over 80% seen only once; the top ten take around 15%. V lost 5 bases to trimming and J lost 0 bases, with 15 bases between them. The germline gives CDR1 SGHDT, CDR2 YYEEEE. The CDR3 length is 15 residues. The chain has TRBV5-6 and TRBJ2-7; the D gene is possibly TRBD2 (6 bases). The sequenced sample was PBMCs. This sequence was found in a woman younger than 45 in good health and CMV-seropositive. Here the CDR3 DNA reads TGTGCCAGCAGTCCCCCGGAGGGCTTCTCCTACGAGCAGTACTTC. This translates into CASSPPEGFSYEQYF.